The 20 T cell receptor beta chains presented below share a single source sample, sequenced in a study of spatial heterogeneity in lung cancer. General study points: Tumor mutation count correlated with how many alpha and beta TCRs expanded intratumorally.

Their target antigens are unknown. Specified time point: sample taken at primary tumor resection. TCRdb reprocessed the 5' RACE reads via MiXCR and lists one record per CDR3 protein. Among about 7,000 distinct CDR3 sequences, about 20% were seen once, and the ten largest hold roughly 12%. The sequences come from lung tumor tissue, collected at surgery. The receptors were sampled from a female donor with early-stage non-small cell lung cancer.

Within the sample, this clonotype is large. The rearrangement joins TRBV11-1 to TRBJ2-5; possible D gene TRBD1, 6 bases. The germline CDR1 and CDR2 sequences are SGHAT and FQDESV (reference sequence). V gave up 5 bases and J gave up 1 base, with 14 bases separating them. The CDR3 totals 15 residues. The CDR3 here is CASSAANRAQETQYF. In DNA, the CDR3 is TGTGCCAGCAGCGCAGCGAACAGGGCCCAAGAGACCCAGTACTTC.

The V gene is TRBV19, the J gene TRBJ1-5, with D possibly matching TRBD1 (5 bases). The CDR3 contains 16 residues. Trimming stripped 4 bases from V and 0 bases from J, with 13 bases between. CDR1 and CDR2 (germline): LNHDA, SQIVND (reference sequence). The CDR3 is CASSTLGGVSNQPQHF. CDR3 nucleotide sequence: TGTGCCAGTAGTACCCTCGGAGGGGTTAGCAATCAGCCCCAGCATTTT.

Relative to its sample, this clonotype is medium-sized. This chain uses TRBV20-1 with TRBJ2-7; D may match TRBD1 or TRBD2 (5 bases each). CDR3 length equals 14 residues. Trimming took 3 bases from V and 5 from J, leaving 17 bases between them. The germline gives CDR1 DFQATT, CDR2 SNEGSKA (reference sequence). CDR3 nucleotides: TGCAGTGCTAGCCCCCCAGTCGGGGACGACGAGCAGTACTTC. Its protein is CSASPPVGDDEQYF.

The chain combines TRBV10-2 with TRBJ2-3, with D unresolved. Germline V gene data show CDR1 as WSHSY and CDR2 as SAAADI. Trimming pared 3 bases from V and 4 bases from J, leaving 11 bases between. The CDR3 is 14 amino acids. The CDR3 DNA reads as TGCGCCAGCAGTGAACGGCTTCTGGCAGATACGCAGTATTTT. This encodes CASSERLLADTQYF.

This chain joins TRBV4-1 and TRBJ2-3; D is uncertain. The CDR3 extends over 15 amino acids. Trimming removed 4 bases at V and 1 base at J, with 12 bases between. Germline CDR1 reads MGHRA; CDR2 reads YSYEKL. The CDR3: CASSPWAPGTDTQYF. The CDR3 DNA reads as TGCGCCAGCAGCCCTTGGGCCCCGGGCACAGATACGCAGTATTTT.

This clonotype is deemed medium-sized. The chain has TRBV7-3 and TRBJ2-3; tentatively, D is TRBD1 (5 bases). The CDR3 sequence is 15 residues long. V lost 4 bases and J 1 base, leaving 12 bases between the germline ends. Germline CDR1 is SGHTA and CDR2 is FQGTGA. CDR3 coding DNA: TGTGCCAGCAGCTGGGGCAGCCGACGCACAGATACGCAGTATTTT. This codes for CASSWGSRRTDTQYF. The full variable domain, completed using reference TRBV7-3 and TRBJ2-3, is GAGVSQTPSNKVTEKGKYVELRCDPISGHTALYWYRQSLGQGPEFLIYFQGTGAADDSGLPNDRFFAVRPEGSVSTLKIQRTERGDSAVYLCASSWGSRRTDTQYFGPGTRLTVL.

CDR3 sequence (DNA): TGTGCCAGCAGTCGAGCGGTGGGGGCCAACGTCCTGACTTTC. This translates into CASSRAVGANVLTF. The chain is built from TRBV6-5 and TRBJ2-6, with a tentative D call TRBD2 (5 bases). The length of the CDR3 is 14 residues. Germline CDR1 MNHEY, CDR2 SVGAGI. The V gene lost 5 bases and the J gene lost 4 bases, with 9 bases spanning the gap.

V usage is TRBV5-4 and J usage is TRBJ1-1; D is unresolved. The CDR3 extends over 12 amino acids. Trimming removed 1 base at V and 0 bases at J, with 1 base between. Germline CDR1 reads SGHNT; CDR2 reads YYREEE (reference sequence). The CDR3 DNA follows: TGTGCCAGCAGCTTGATGAACACTGAAGCTTTCTTT. Its protein product is CASSLMNTEAFF.

This clonotype is medium-sized by share. The chain links TRBV4-1 to TRBJ2-6; a possible D gene is TRBD1 (6 bases). V lost 0 bases to trimming and J lost 2 bases, with 23 bases between them. The CDR3 extends over 21 amino acids. Germline V lookup: CDR1 MGHRA, CDR2 YSYEKL. The CDR3 here is CASSQDKEGTLGWAGANVLTF. The CDR3 DNA is TGCGCCAGCAGCCAAGATAAGGAAGGGACACTTGGTTGGGCTGGGGCCAACGTCCTGACTTTC.

V usage is TRBV10-2 and J usage is TRBJ2-2; D assignment may be TRBD1 or TRBD2 (5 bases each). CDR1 is WSHSY, CDR2 SAAADI, per germline. V was trimmed by 4 bases and J by 5 bases, leaving 8 bases between them. The CDR3 has 13 residues. CDR3 loop: CASSAGRTGELFF. The CDR3 region has the DNA TGCGCCAGCAGTGCGGGGCGAACCGGGGAGCTGTTTTTT.

In regard to this clonotype: The junction departs from the called germline gene at one end, perhaps through a read error. V usage is TRBV7-8 and J usage is TRBJ2-7; the D gene could be TRBD1 or TRBD2 (5 bases each). The length of the CDR3 is 12 residues. Germline CDR1 SGHVS, CDR2 FQNEAQ. The chain's CDR3 is CASSLEGTLPNF. The CDR3 DNA follows: TGTGCCAGCAGCTTAGAAGGGACCTTGCCCAACTTC.

This clonotype occurred a few times. The chain carries TRBV11-2 and TRBJ2-7; TRBD1 agrees at 7 bases. The trim removed 5 bases at V and 0 bases at J, leaving 10 bases unmatched. Per germline, CDR1 SGHAT and CDR2 FQNNGV. CDR3 size: 16 residues. The CDR3 protein is CASSEPPTGLSYEQYF. DNA of the CDR3: TGTGCCAGCAGCGAACCCCCGACAGGGCTCTCCTACGAGCAGTACTTC.

The chain links TRBV7-3 to TRBJ2-1, with TRBD1 identical over 8 bases. CDR1 SGHTA and CDR2 FQGTGA come from the germline V gene. The length of the CDR3 is 15 residues. The V segment lost 2 bases and the J segment 8 bases; nucleotides outside the gene matches: 8. CDR3 protein: CASSLQGAPGYEQFF. In DNA, the CDR3 is TGTGCCAGCAGCTTACAGGGGGCGCCCGGCTATGAGCAGTTCTTC.

The chain links TRBV6-5 to TRBJ1-5; the D is unclear. The germline gives CDR1 MNHEY, CDR2 SVGAGI. The CDR3 totals 15 residues. V was shortened by 2 bases and J by 2 bases, with 10 bases between the two germline ends. CDR3 nucleotides: TGTGCCAGCAGTTACAGCGGGTGGGGCAATCAGCCCCAGCATTTT. Protein product: CASSYSGWGNQPQHF.

This clonotype is medium-sized by share. As DNA, the CDR3 is TGCGCCAGCAGCTGGGGGTCGACTCAAGAGACCCAGTACTTC. It specifies CASSWGSTQETQYF. The chain uses TRBV5-1 and TRBJ2-5; D may correspond to TRBD1 or TRBD2 (5 bases each). CDR1 is SGHRS, CDR2 YFSETQ, per germline. The CDR3 extends over 14 amino acids. Trimming shortened V by 3 bases and J by 2 bases, and 11 bases separated the two germline ends.

V gene TRBV18 combines with J gene TRBJ2-7, with 8 positions matching TRBD2. Per germline, CDR1 KGHSH and CDR2 LQKENI. CDR3 length: 15 residues. The V gene end was trimmed by 2 bases and the J gene end by 4 bases; junction bases not matched to a gene: 7. The CDR3 loop is CASSPVVAGSYEQYF. CDR3 bases: TGTGCCAGCTCACCAGTGGTAGCGGGGAGTTACGAGCAGTACTTC.

The table lists this clonotype with a few counts. V usage is TRBV18 and J usage is TRBJ2-7; 7 bases fit TRBD2. CDR3 length: 14 residues. Germline values: CDR1 KGHSH, CDR2 LQKENI. V lost 3 bases and J lost 4; bases outside the gene matches: 6. Here the CDR3 reads CASSPQDGRYEQYF. The DNA of the CDR3 is TGTGCCAGCTCACCCCAGGACGGGAGGTACGAGCAGTACTTC.

Only a few counts were recorded for this clonotype. The J gene is TRBJ1-3, the V gene TRBV7-2, with D unclear. V lost 2 bases to trimming and J lost 2 bases, with 7 bases between them. Germline loops: CDR1 SGHTA, CDR2 FQGNSA. The CDR3 extends over 14 amino acids. CDR3 sequence: CASSLRATGNTIYF. The CDR3 coding sequence is TGTGCCAGCAGCTTACGGGCGACTGGAAACACCATATATTTT.

This clonotype was observed a few times. This sequence joins TRBV7-6 and TRBJ2-7; 9 bases align to TRBD1. This CDR3 has 15 residues. Trimming cost V 5 bases and J 7 bases; bases outside gene matches: 12. CDR1 and CDR2 (germline): SGHVS, FNYEAQ. The CDR3 nucleotides read TGTGCCAGCAGCACAGGGGTACAGGGGGCCGGGGAGCAGTACTTC. Protein product: CASSTGVQGAGEQYF.

The genes are TRBV7-8 and TRBJ2-7; tentative D call: TRBD1 (6 bases). Trimming pared 1 base from V and 4 bases from J, leaving 11 bases between. Looked up from germline, CDR1 is SGHVS and CDR2 is FQNEAQ. CDR3 size: 14 residues. The CDR3 DNA follows: TGTGCCAGCAGCTTAGGGTCAGGGGCTTACGAGCAGTACTTC. Its protein is CASSLGSGAYEQYF.